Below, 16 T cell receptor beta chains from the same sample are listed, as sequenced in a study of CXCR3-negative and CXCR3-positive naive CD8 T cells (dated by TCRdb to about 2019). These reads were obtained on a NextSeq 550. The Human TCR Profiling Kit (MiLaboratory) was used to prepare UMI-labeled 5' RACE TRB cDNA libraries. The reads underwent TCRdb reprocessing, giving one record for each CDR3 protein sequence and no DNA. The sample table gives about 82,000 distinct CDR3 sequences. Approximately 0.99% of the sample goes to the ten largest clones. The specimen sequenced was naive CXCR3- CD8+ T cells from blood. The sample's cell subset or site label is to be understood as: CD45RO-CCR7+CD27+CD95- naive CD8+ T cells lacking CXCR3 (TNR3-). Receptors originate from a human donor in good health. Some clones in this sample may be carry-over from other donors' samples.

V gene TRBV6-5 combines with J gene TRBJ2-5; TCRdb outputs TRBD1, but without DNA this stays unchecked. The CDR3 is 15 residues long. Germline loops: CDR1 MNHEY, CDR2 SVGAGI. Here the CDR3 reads CASSYLGGQEETQYF.

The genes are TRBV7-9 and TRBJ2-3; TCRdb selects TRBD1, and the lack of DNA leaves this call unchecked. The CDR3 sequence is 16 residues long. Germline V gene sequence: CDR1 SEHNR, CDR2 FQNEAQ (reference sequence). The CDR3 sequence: CASSLALGGVSDTQYF.

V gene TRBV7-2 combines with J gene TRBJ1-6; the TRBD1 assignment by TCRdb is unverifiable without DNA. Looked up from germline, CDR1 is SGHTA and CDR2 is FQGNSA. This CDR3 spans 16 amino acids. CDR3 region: CASSRTGETYNSPLHF.

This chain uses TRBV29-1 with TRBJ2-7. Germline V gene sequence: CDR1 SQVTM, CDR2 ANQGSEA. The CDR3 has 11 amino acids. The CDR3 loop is CSVEGKYEQYF.

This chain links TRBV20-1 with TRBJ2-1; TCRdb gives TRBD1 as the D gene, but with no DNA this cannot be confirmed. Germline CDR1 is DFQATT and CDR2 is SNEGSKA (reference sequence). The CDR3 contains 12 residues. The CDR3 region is CSARDTGLEQFF.

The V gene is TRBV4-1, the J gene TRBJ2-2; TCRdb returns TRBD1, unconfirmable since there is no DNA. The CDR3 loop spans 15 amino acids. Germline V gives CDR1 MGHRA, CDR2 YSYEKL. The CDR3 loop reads CASSQEGGTAGELFF.

CDR3 sequence reads: CASSSVTSGANVLTF. The V call is TRBV11-3, the J call TRBJ2-6. The CDR3 sequence is 15 residues long. Looked up from germline, CDR1 is SGHNT and CDR2 is YENEEA.

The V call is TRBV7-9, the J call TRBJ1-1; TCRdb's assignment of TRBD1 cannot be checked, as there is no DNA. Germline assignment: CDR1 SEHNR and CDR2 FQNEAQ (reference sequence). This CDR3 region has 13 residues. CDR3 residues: CASTSGPATEAFF. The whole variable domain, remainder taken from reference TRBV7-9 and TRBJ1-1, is DTGVSQNPRHKITKRGQNVTFRCDPISEHNRLYWYRQTLGQGPEFLTYFQNEAQLEKSRLLSDRFSAERPKGSFSTLEIQRTEQGDSAMYLCASTSGPATEAFFGQGTRLTVV.

CDR3 region: CSARDRAAGVNEQFF. V and J are TRBV20-1 and TRBJ2-1; absent DNA, TCRdb's TRBD2 call cannot be checked. In germline, CDR1 is DFQATT, CDR2 SNEGSKA (reference sequence). The CDR3 is 15 residues long.

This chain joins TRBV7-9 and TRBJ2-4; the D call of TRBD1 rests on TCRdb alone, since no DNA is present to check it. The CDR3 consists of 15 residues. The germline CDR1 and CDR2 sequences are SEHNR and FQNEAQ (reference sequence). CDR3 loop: CASSTLGTGGNIQYF.

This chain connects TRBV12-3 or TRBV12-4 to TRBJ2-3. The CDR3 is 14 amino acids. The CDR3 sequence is CASSRSLRTDTQYF.

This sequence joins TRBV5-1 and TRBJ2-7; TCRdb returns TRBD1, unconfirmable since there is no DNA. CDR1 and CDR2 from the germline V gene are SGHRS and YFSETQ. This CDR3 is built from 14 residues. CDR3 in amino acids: CASSLVPVGFEQYF.

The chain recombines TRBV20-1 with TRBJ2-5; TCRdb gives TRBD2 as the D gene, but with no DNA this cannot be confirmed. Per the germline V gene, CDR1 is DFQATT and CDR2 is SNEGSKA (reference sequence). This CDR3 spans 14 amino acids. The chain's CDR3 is CSARGGWPQETKYF.

The CDR3 spells CSVVGKVTSGSYNEQFF. This chain links TRBV29-1 with TRBJ2-1; the D call from TCRdb, TRBD2, cannot be confirmed without DNA. The CDR3 is 17 residues long. Germline CDR1 is SQVTM and CDR2 is ANQGSEA.

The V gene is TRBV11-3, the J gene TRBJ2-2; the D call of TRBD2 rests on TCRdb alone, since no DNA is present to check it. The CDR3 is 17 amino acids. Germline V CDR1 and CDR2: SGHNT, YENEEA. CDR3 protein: CASSPRTSGGQAGELFF.

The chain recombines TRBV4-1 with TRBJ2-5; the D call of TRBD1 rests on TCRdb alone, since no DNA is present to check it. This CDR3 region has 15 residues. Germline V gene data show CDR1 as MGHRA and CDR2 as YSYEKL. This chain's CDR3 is CASSQADREVETQYF.